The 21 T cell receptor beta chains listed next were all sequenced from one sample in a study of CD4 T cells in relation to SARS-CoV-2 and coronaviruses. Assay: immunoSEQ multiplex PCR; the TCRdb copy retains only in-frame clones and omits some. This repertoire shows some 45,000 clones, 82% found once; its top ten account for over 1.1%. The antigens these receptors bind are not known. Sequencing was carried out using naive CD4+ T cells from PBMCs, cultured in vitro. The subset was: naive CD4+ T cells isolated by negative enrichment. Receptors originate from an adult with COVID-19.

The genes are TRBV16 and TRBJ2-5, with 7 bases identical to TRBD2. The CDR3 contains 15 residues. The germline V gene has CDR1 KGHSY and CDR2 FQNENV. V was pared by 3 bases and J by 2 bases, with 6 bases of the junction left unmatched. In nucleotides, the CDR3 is TGTGCCAGCAGCCAGGAACTAGCGAAGCAAGAGACCCAGTACTTC. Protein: CASSQELAKQETQYF.

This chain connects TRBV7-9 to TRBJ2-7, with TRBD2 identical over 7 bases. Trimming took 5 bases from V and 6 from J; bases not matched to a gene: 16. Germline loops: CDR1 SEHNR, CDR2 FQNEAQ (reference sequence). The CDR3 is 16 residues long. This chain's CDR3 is CASSTLLAGVVGEQYF. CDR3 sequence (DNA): TGTGCCAGCAGCACCCTCCTGGCGGGAGTTGTTGGCGAGCAGTACTTC.

The CDR3 region has the DNA TGTGCCAGCAGCCTAGGGGGGAACACACTAGATACGCAGTATTTT. As protein: CASSLGGNTLDTQYF. The chain recombines TRBV5-4 with TRBJ2-3; D assignment may be TRBD1 or TRBD2 (6 bases each). CDR3 length: 15 residues. V was clipped by 4 bases and J by 5 bases, with 17 bases between them. Per the germline V gene, CDR1 is SGHNT and CDR2 is YYREEE (reference sequence).

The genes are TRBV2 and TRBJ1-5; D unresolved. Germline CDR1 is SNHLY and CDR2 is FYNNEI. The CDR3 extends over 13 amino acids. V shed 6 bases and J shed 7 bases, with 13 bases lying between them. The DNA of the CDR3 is TGTGCCAGCAGCGAATGGAGGGTCCAGCCCCAGCATTTT. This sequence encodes CASSEWRVQPQHF.

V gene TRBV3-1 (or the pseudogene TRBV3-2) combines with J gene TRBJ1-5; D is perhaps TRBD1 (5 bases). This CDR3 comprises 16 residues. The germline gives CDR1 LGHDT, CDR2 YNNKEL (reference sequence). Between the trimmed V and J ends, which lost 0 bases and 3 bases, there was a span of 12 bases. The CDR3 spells CASSQDFGGVNQPQHF. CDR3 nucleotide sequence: TGTGCCAGCAGCCAAGATTTTGGAGGGGTCAATCAGCCCCAGCATTTT.

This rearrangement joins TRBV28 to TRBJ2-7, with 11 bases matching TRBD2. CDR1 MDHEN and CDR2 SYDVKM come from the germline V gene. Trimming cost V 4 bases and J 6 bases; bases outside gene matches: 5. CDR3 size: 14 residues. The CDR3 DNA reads TGTGCCAGCAGTTCGACTAGCGGGATAAGCGAGCAGTACTTC. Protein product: CASSSTSGISEQYF.

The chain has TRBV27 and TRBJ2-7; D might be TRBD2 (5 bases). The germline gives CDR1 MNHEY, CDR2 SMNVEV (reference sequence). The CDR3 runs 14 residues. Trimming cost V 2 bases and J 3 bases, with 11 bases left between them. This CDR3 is CASSLNGILYEQYF. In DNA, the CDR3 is TGTGCCAGCAGTTTAAACGGGATCCTCTACGAGCAGTACTTC.

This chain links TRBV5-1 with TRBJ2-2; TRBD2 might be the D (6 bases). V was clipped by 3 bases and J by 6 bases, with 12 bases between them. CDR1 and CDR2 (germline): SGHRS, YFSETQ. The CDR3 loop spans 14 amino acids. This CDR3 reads CASSSLGRPGELFF. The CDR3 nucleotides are TGCGCCAGCAGCTCCCTGGGGAGGCCCGGGGAGCTGTTTTTT.

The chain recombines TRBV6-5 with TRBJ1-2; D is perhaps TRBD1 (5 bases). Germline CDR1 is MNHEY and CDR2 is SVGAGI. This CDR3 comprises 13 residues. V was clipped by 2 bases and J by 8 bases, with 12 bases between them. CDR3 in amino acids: CASSYPGAHGYTF. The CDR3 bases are TGTGCCAGCAGTTACCCCGGGGCGCACGGCTACACCTTC.

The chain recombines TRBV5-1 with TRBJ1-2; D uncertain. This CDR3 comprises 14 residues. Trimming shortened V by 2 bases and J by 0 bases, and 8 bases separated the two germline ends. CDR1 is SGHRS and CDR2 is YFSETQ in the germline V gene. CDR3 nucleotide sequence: TGCGCCAGCAGCTTCCAGGAGCCTAACTATGGCTACACCTTC. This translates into CASSFQEPNYGYTF.

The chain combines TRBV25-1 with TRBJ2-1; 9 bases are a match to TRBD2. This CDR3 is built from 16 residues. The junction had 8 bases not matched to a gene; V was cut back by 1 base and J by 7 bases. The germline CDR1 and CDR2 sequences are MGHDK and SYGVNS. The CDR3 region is CASSEFGASGANEQFF. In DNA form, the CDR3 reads TGTGCCAGCAGTGAATTCGGGGCTAGCGGGGCAAATGAGCAGTTCTTC.

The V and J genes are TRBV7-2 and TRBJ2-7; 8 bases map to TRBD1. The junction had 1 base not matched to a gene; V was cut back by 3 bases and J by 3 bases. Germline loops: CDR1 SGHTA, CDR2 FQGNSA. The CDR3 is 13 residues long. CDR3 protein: CASSFDRGYEQYF. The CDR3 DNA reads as TGTGCCAGCAGCTTTGACAGGGGCTACGAGCAGTACTTC.

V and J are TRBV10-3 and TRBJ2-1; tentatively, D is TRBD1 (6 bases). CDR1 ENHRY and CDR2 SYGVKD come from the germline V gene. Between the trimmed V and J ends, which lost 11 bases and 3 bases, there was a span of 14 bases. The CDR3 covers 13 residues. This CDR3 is CAVHTGNYNEQFF. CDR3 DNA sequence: TGTGCCGTACACACAGGGAACTACAATGAGCAGTTCTTC.

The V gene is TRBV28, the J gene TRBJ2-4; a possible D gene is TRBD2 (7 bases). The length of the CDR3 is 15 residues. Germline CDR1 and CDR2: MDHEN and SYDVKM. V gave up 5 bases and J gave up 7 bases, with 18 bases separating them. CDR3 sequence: CASSPGGGSWNIQYF. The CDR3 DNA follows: TGTGCCAGCAGTCCGGGGGGCGGGAGCTGGAACATTCAGTACTTC. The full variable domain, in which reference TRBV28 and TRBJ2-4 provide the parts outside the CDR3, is DVKVTQSSRYLVKRTGEKVFLECVQDMDHENMFWYRQDPGLGLRLIYFSYDVKMKEKGDIPEGYSVSREKKERFSLILESASTNQTSMYLCASSPGGGSWNIQYFGAGTRLSVL.

CDR3 residues: CASSQSRGGGTEAFF. As DNA, the CDR3 is TGTGCCAGCAGCCAATCGAGAGGGGGCGGGACTGAAGCTTTCTTT. This chain joins TRBV16 and TRBJ1-1; 7 bases are a match to TRBD1. The germline V gene has CDR1 KGHSY and CDR2 FQNENV. CDR3 length equals 15 residues. The trim removed 0 bases at V and 5 bases at J, leaving 6 bases unmatched.

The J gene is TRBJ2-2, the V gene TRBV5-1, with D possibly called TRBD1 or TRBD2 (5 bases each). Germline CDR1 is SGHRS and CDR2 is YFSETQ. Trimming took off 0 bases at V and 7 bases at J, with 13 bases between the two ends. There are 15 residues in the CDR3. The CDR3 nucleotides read TGCGCCAGCAGCTTGGCTGTCAGGGCGGGCGGGGAGCTGTTTTTT. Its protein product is CASSLAVRAGGELFF. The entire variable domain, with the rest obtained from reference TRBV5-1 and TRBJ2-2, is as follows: KAGVTQTPRYLIKTRGQQVTLSCSPISGHRSVSWYQQTPGQGLQFLFEYFSETQRNKGNFPGRFSGRQFSNSRSEMNVSTLELGDSALYLCASSLAVRAGGELFFGEGSRLTVL.

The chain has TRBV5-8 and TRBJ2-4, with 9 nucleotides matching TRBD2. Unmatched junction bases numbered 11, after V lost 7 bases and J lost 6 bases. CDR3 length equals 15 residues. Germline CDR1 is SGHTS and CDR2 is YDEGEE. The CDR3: CASVPTASGTNIQYF. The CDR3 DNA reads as TGTGCCAGCGTCCCAACAGCTAGCGGGACAAACATTCAGTACTTC. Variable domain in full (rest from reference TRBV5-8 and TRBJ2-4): EAGVTQSPTHLIKTRGQQATLRCSPISGHTSVYWYQQALGLGLQFLLWYDEGEERNRGNFPPRFSGRQFPNYSSELNVNALELEDSALYLCASVPTASGTNIQYFGAGTRLSVL.

For the CDR3, the DNA is TGTGCCAGTAGTATAGCCGTGGTGAATACGCAGTATTTT. Its protein product is CASSIAVVNTQYF. V gene TRBV19 combines with J gene TRBJ2-3; no firm D call. V lost 1 base, J lost 7 bases, and 9 bases lay in between. The CDR3 extends over 13 amino acids. CDR1 is LNHDA and CDR2 is SQIVND in the germline V gene (reference sequence).

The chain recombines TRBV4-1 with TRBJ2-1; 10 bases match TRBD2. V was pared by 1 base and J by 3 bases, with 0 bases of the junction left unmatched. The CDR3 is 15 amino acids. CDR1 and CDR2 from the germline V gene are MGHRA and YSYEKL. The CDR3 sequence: CASSQVAGGYNEQFF. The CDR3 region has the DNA TGCGCCAGCAGCCAAGTAGCGGGAGGCTACAATGAGCAGTTCTTC.

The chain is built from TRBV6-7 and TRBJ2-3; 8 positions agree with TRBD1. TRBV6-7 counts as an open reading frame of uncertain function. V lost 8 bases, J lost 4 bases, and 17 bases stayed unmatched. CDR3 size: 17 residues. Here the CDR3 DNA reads TGTGCCAGCGGGGACCAGGCCGGACAGGGTGGCGCAGATACGCAGTATTTT. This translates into CASGDQAGQGGADTQYF.

In DNA, the CDR3 is TGTGCCTGCTCGGCGGGAGTAGGCTCCTACAATGAGCAGTTCTTC. Translation: CACSAGVGSYNEQFF. The chain has TRBV30 and TRBJ2-1; 7 nucleotides match TRBD2. The CDR3 extends over 15 amino acids. The junction had 8 bases not matched to a gene; V was cut back by 6 bases and J by 0 bases. Germline CDR1 and CDR2: GTSNPN and SVGIG (reference sequence).